This T cell receptor (beta chain) comes out of a study of shared clonotypes between healthy human individuals. CDR1 is MNHNS and CDR2 is SASEGT in the germline V gene. J was trimmed by 1 base and V by 3 bases; bases with no gene match: 7. The CDR3 sequence is 18 residues long. Sequencing used immunoSEQ multiplex PCR; TCRdb keeps in-frame clones, though not all of them. Of around 350,000 clones listed, less than 75% are singletons. This chain links TRBV6-1 with TRBJ2-5, with 14 bases fitting TRBD2. The sequenced sample was memory CD4+ T cells sorted from blood. Subset in this sample: CD45RA-negative fraction. This receptor was identified in a man in his thirties or forties in good health. The CDR3 loop reads CASSEWRLAGGSQETQYF. The CDR3 nucleotides are TGTGCCAGCAGTGAGTGGAGACTAGCGGGAGGGTCCCAAGAGACCCAGTACTTC.